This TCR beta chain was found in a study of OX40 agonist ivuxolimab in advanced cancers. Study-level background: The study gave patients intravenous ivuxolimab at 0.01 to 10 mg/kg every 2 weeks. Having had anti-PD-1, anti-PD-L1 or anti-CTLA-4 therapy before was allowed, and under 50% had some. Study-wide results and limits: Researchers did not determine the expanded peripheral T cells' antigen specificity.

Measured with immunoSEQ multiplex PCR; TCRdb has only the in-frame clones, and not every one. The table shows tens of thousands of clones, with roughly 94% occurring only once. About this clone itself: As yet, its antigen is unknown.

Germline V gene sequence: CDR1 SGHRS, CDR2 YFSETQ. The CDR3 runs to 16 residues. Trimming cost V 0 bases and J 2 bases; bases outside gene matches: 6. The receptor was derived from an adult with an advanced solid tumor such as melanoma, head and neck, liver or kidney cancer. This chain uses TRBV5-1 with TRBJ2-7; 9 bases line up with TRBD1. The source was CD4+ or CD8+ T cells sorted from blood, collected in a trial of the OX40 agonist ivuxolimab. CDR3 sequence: CASSLAGQGRTYEQYF. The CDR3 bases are TGCGCCAGCAGCTTGGCCGGACAGGGGAGGACCTACGAGCAGTACTTC.